This T cell receptor beta chain was sequenced during a study of beta chain features in type 1 diabetes. With respect to this clone: Its antigen is currently unknown.

The CDR3 is 14 amino acids. V lost 2 bases, J lost 8 bases, and 14 bases lay in between. Germline V gives CDR1 MNHNY, CDR2 SVGAGI (reference sequence). All of the isolated RNA was reverse transcribed, so expressed TCRB transcripts were sequenced. The data were produced by immunoSEQ multiplex PCR, yet TCRdb's version contains in-frame clones alone and is incomplete. The table lists more than 250,000 clones, roughly 20% of them singletons, with 0.028% in the top ten. Whole-study findings and limits: TCRB CDR3s from Type 1 diabetes patients were moderately but significantly shorter in all four CD4+ subsets.

This TCR was recovered from a woman aged 40 to 50 with type 1 diabetes. Material: naive CD4+ T cells from blood. This chain joins TRBV6-6 and TRBJ2-3; D is uncertain. The CDR3 spells CASSYPEVAPTQYF. The CDR3 bases are TGTGCCAGCAGTTACCCGGAAGTAGCTCCTACGCAGTATTTT.